These T cell receptor beta chains were read from a single sample in a study of T cells in localized non-small cell lung cancer. Method: immunoSEQ multiplex PCR; TCRdb's copy keeps in-frame clones and lacks some. The data contain about 3,100 clones, approximately 25% of them singletons. Source: normal lung tissue next to the tumor, taken before any cancer treatment. The receptors were sampled from a man between 40 and 69 years old with stage III squamous cell lung carcinoma. The CDR3 runs from the conserved cysteine through the conserved F or W. A D gene is named only where the DNA matches it firmly. Some rows have no size entry. The others give once, few or many, or a class for an expanded clone.

abundance	d_gene	v_gene	j_gene	CDR3nt	CDR3aa
hyperexpanded	NA	TRBV18	TRBJ2-1	TGTGCCAGCTCACCGGCAGGTTACTCCTACAATGAGCAGTTCTTC	CASSPAGYSYNEQFF
medium-sized	TRBD2	TRBV11-3	TRBJ2-3	TGTGCCAGCAGCTTGGTCACCCCAGCGGGGCGCACAGATACGCAGTATTTT	CASSLVTPAGRTDTQYF
few	NA	TRBV6-8	TRBJ2-1	TGTGCCAGCAGTTCTACAGGGAACAATGAGCAGTTCTTC	CASSSTGNNEQFF
few	TRBD1	TRBV6-8	TRBJ2-1	TGTGCCAGCAGAAAATCCGCAGGGGGTCGGGATGAGCAGTTCTTC	CASRKSAGGRDEQFF
medium-sized	NA	TRBV11-3	TRBJ1-2	TGTGCCAGCAGCCCACCATCCCCTGCGAACTATGGCTACACCTTC	CASSPPSPANYGYTF
few	NA	TRBV30	TRBJ2-2	TGTGCATCCATTGGAAGGGGTTACACCGGGGAGCTGTTTTTT	CASIGRGYTGELFF
few	NA	TRBV11-3	TRBJ2-7	TGTGCCAGCAGCTTGAGCGGACTTAGCTCCTACGAGCAGTACTTC	CASSLSGLSSYEQYF
NA	NA	TRBV25-1	TRBJ2-1	TGTGCCAGCAGTGATGTTGGGTCCAGGGATGAGCAGTTCTTC	CASSDVGSRDEQFF
few	NA	TRBV28	TRBJ2-3	TGTGCGACTTGGACGGGCAGCACAGATACGCAGTATTTT	CATWTGSTDTQYF
few	NA	TRBV15	TRBJ2-5	TGTGCCACCAGCAGGACCGGCAGGACGGAGACCCAGTACTTC	CATSRTGRTETQYF
few	NA	TRBV6-8	TRBJ1-1	TGTGCCAGCAGTTACGATGGTCGGACTGAAGCTTTCTTT	CASSYDGRTEAFF
once	NA	TRBV19	TRBJ1-1	TGTGCCAGTAGTATCCGACACGACGGGGGCACTGAAGCTTTCTTT	CASSIRHDGGTEAFF
NA	NA	TRBV6-8	TRBJ1-5	TGTGCCAGCAGTTCCCCAGGAGGCTATAGCAATCAGCCCCAGCATTTT	CASSSPGGYSNQPQHF
NA	NA	TRBV18	TRBJ1-5	TGTGCCAGCTCACGGGGGACCAATCAGCCCCAGCATTTT	CASSRGTNQPQHF
few	TRBD1	TRBV7-2	TRBJ1-1	TGTGCCAGCATCGGACAGGGGAACACTGAAGCTTTCTTT	CASIGQGNTEAFF
medium-sized	NA	TRBV11-3	TRBJ1-1	TGTGCCAGCAGCTTACAGGGTGAGGGGACTGAAGCTTTCTTT	CASSLQGEGTEAFF
NA	NA	TRBV9	TRBJ2-3	TGTGCCAGCAGTGAATTGCGGCCAGCTATAGATACGCAGTATTTT	CASSELRPAIDTQYF